This T cell receptor (beta chain) was identified in a study of immune cell composition in non-small cell lung cancer. With respect to this clone: The target antigen is unknown.

The assay was immunoSEQ multiplex PCR, and TCRdb's table has in-frame clones only and misses some. The sample includes more than 1,500 clones, 75% to 85% of them seen just once. Normal lung was taken at the farthest possible site, at least 3 cm from tumour. Template was genomic DNA from frozen, unsorted single-cell suspensions. General study findings and limits: Tumour-reactive clones were not shown to match dominant in vivo tumour clones. About 80% of squamous and about 31% of adenocarcinoma cases had tumour-associated clones >0.5%. TIL tumour reactivity correlated with maximal tumour-associated clone frequency in adenocarcinoma.

Germline-derived CDR1 and CDR2 are SGHAT and FQNNGV. The CDR3 contains 18 residues. Trimming cost V 0 bases and J 1 base, with 17 bases left between them. The chain carries TRBV11-2 and TRBJ2-3; D is possibly TRBD2 (7 bases). The receptor's source is a human donor with non-small cell lung cancer. Sequenced: non-adjacent lung tissue. CDR3 nucleotide sequence: TGTGCCAGCAGCTTAGATCGGGACATCGCGGGGGGCACAGATACGCAGTATTTT. It codes for CASSLDRDIAGGTDTQYF.